This T cell receptor (beta chain) stems from a study of cytomegalovirus exposure and HLA in healthy donors. Study background: Sequencing of roughly 180 million T cells in an earlier analysis found around 100 million unique TCR beta sequences. Study-wide findings and caveats: Analysis performed later found over 15,000 TCR beta sequences associated with HLA alleles at 0.05 false discovery rate. As a later analysis revealed, most CMV-associated TCR beta chains appeared HLA-restricted.

PCR amplification relied on 60 Vbeta primers (plus 13 Jbeta primers). Only in-frame clones appear in the TCRdb table, and some are missing; sequencing was by immunoSEQ multiplex PCR. The table has about 130,000 clones, around four fifths seen once. This clone was observed a few times. Its matching antigen is unknown. The specimen sequenced was PBMCs. The sequence was collected from a male donor in good health and CMV-seropositive.

CDR3 amino acids: CASSSSAYNEQFF. CDR3 coding DNA: TGTGCCAGCAGTTCCAGCGCATACAATGAGCAGTTCTTC. The chain joins TRBV28 to TRBJ2-1, with D unresolved. The V gene lost 4 bases and the J gene lost 4 bases, with 8 bases spanning the gap. The germline V gene encodes CDR1 MDHEN and CDR2 SYDVKM. The CDR3 sequence is 13 residues long.